Sequencing of this T cell receptor beta chain was carried out in a study of OX40 agonist ivuxolimab in advanced cancers. About the study: Participants, roughly 80% male, averaged approximately 65 years of age, ranging from 23 to 79.

There are a few counts of this clone. The antigen remains undetermined. TCRdb's table, derived via immunoSEQ multiplex PCR, lists solely in-frame clones and lacks some. This table has some 12,000 clones, about 75% appearing once. V gave up 5 bases and J gave up 5 bases, with 9 bases separating them. Germline V gives CDR1 LNHDA, CDR2 SQIVND (reference sequence). CDR3 size: 12 residues. Whole-study findings and limits: Researchers did not determine the expanded peripheral T cells' antigen specificity. Also present in some nonresponders was a low level of normalized T-cell clonal expansion. Both CD4+ and CD8+ T cell populations in blood had undergone clonal expansion by week 6 at 0.1 to 3.0 mg/kg.

J is TRBJ1-2 and V is TRBV19; D is unclear. The sequencing here drew on CD4+ or CD8+ T cells sorted from blood, taken in a trial of the OX40 agonist ivuxolimab. This receptor was obtained from an adult with an advanced solid tumor such as melanoma, head and neck, liver or kidney cancer. The CDR3, as DNA: TGTGCCAGTAGTCCTGGGCCTTATGGCTACACCTTC. Translating it yields CASSPGPYGYTF.